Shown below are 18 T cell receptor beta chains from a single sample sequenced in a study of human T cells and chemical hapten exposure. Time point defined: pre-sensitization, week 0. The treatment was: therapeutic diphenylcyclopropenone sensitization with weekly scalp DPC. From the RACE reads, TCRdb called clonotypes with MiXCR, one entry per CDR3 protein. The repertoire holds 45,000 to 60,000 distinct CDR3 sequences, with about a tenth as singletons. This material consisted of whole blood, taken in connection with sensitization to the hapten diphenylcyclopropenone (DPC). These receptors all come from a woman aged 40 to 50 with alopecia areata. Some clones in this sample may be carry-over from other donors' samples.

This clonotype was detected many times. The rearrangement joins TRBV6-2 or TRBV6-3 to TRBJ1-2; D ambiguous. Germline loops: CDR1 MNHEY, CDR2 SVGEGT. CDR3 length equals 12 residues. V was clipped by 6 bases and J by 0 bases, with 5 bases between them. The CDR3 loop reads CASSWANYGYTF. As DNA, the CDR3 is TGTGCCAGCAGCTGGGCTAACTATGGCTACACCTTC.

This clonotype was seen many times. For the CDR3, the DNA is TGTGCCAGCAGAGGACAGGGAATAAGCGAGCAGTACTTC. The encoded protein is CASRGQGISEQYF. V is TRBV28 and J is TRBJ2-7; TRBD1 matches 8 bases. Germline CDR1 and CDR2: MDHEN and SYDVKM. Losses at the gene ends were 6 bases for V and 6 bases for J; bases not matched to a gene: 7. The CDR3 totals 13 residues.

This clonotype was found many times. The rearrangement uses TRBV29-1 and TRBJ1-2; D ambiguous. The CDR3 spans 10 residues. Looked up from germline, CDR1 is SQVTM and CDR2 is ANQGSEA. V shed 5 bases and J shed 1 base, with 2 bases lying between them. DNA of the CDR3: TGCAGCGTTTATAACTATGGCTACACCTTC. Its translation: CSVYNYGYTF. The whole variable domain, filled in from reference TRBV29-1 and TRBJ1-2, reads SAVISQKPSRDICQRGTSLTIQCQVDSQVTMMFWYRQQPGQSLTLIATANQGSEATYESGFVIDKFPISRPNLTFSTLTVSNMSPEDSSIYLCSVYNYGYTFGSGTRLTVV.

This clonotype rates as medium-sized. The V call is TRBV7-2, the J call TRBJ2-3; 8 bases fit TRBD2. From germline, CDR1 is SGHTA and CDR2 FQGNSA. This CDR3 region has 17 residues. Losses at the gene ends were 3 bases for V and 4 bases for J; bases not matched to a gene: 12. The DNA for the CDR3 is TGTGCCAGCAGCTTTCTGGCCAGCGGGGGTAGGGCAGATACGCAGTATTTT. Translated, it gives CASSFLASGGRADTQYF.

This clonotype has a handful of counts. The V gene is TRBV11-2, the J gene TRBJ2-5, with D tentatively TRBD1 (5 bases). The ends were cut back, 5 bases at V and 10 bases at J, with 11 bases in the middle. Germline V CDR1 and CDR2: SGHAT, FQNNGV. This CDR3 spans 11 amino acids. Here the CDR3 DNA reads TGTGCCAGCAGCCTCGACAGAATCCAGTACTTC. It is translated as CASSLDRIQYF.

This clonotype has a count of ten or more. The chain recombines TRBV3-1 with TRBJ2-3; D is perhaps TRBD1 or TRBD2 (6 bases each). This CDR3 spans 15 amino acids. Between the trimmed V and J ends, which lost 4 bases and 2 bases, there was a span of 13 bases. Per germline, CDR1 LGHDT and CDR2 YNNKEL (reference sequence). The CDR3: CASSLGGLSTDTQYF. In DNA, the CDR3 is TGTGCCAGCAGCCTTGGGGGGCTCTCCACAGATACGCAGTATTTT.

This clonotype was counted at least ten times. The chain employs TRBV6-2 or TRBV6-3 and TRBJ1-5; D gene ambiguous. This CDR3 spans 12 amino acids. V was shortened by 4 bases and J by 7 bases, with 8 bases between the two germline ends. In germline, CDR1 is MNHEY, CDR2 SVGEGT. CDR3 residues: CASSSHGQPQHF. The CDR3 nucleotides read TGTGCCAGCAGTTCTCATGGGCAGCCCCAGCATTTT.

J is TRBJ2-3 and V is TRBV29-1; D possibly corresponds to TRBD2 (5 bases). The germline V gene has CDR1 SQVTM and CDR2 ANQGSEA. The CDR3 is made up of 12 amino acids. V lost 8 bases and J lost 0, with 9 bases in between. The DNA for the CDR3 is TGCAGCATGACGGGGAGCACAGATACGCAGTATTTT. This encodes CSMTGSTDTQYF.

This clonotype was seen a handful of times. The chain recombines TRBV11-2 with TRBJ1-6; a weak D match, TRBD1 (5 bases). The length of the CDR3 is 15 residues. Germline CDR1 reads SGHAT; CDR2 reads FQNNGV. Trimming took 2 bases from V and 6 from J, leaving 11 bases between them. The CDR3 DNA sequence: TGTGCCAGCAGCTTAAGGGGAGGGGTTAATTCACCCCTCCACTTT. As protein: CASSLRGGVNSPLHF. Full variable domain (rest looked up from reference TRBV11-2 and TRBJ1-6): EAGVAQSPRYKIIEKRQSVAFWCNPISGHATLYWYQQILGQGPKLLIQFQNNGVVDDSQLPKDRFSAERLKGVDSTLKIQPAKLEDSAVYLCASSLRGGVNSPLHFGNGTRLTVT.

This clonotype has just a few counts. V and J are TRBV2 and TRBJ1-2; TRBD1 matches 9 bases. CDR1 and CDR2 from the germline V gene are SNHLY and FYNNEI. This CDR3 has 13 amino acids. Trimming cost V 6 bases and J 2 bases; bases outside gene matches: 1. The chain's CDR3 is CASSGQGNYGYTF. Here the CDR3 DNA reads TGTGCCAGCAGCGGACAGGGGAACTATGGCTACACCTTC.

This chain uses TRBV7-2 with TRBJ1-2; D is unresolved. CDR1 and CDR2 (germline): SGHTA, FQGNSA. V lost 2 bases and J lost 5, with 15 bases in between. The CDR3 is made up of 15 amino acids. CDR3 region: CASSLTGREEYGYTF. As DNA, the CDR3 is TGTGCCAGCAGCTTAACCGGACGGGAGGAGTATGGCTACACCTTC.

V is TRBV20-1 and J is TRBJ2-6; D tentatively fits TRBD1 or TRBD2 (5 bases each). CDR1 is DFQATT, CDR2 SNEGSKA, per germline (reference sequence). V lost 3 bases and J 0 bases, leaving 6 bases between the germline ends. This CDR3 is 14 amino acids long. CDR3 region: CSARGVSGANVLTF. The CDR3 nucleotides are TGCAGTGCTAGGGGGGTCTCTGGGGCCAACGTCCTGACTTTC.

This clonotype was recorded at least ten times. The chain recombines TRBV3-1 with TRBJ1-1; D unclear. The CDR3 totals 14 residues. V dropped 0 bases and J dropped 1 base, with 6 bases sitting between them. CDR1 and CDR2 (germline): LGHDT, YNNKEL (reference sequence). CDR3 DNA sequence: TGTGCCAGCAGCCAAGATGGCAGGAACACTGAAGCTTTCTTT. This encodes CASSQDGRNTEAFF.

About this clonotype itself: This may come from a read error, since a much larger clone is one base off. The CDR3 sequence is CASSFLVASTDTQYF. CDR3 coding DNA: TGTGCCAGCAGCTTTTTGGTGGCTAGCACAGATACGCAGTATTTT. The rearrangement joins TRBV7-7 to TRBJ2-3; D is unresolved. The CDR3 runs to 15 residues. The germline gives CDR1 SSHAT, CDR2 FNYEAQ (reference sequence). V lost 3 bases to trimming and J lost 0 bases, with 10 bases between them.

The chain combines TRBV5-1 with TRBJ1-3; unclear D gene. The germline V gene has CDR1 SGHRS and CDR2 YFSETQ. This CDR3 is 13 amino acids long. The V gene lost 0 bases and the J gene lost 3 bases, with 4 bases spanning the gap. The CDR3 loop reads CASSLAFGNTIYF. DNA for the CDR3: TGCGCCAGCAGCTTGGCGTTTGGAAACACCATATATTTT.

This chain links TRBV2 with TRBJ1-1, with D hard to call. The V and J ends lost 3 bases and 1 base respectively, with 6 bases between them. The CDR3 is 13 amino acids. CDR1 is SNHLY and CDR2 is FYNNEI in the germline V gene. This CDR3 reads CASSEMGNTEAFF. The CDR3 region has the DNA TGTGCCAGCAGTGAGATGGGGAACACTGAAGCTTTCTTT.

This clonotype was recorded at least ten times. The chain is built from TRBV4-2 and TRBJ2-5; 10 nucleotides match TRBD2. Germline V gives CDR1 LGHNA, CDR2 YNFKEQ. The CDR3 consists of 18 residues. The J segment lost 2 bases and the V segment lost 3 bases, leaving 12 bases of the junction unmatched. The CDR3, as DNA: TGTGCCAGCAGCCAGCCCCCTAGCGGGGGACCTTTTCAAGAGACCCAGTACTTC. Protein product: CASSQPPSGGPFQETQYF.

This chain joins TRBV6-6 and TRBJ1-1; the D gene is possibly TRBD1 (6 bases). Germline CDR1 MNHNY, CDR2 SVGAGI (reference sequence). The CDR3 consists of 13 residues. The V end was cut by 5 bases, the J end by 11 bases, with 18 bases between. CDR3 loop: CASSPSPQGTAFF. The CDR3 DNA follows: TGTGCCAGCAGTCCGTCTCCGCAGGGGACGGCTTTCTTT.